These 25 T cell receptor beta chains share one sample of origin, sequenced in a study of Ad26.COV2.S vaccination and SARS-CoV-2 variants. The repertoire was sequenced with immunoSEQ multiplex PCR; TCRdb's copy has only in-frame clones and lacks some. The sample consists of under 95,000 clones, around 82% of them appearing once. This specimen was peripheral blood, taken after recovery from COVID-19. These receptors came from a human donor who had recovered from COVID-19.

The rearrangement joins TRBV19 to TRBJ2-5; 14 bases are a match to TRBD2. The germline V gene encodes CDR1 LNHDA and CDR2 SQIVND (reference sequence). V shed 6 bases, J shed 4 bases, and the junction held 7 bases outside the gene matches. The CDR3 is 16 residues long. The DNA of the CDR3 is TGTGCCAGTAGCCTGACTAGCGGGAGGGCCATAGAGACCCAGTACTTC. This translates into CASSLTSGRAIETQYF.

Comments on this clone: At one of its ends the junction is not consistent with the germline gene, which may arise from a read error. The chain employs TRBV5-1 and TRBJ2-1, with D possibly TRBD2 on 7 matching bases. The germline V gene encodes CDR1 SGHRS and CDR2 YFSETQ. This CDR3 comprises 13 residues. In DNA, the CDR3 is TGCGCCCGCAGAGAGGGGGGGGGCGATGAGCAGTTCTTC. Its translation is CARREGGGDEQFF.

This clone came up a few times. Here the CDR3 DNA reads TGTGCCGTCTTGACCGGGACTACAGAGACCGGGGAGCTGTTTTTT. Its translation is CAVLTGTTETGELFF. V and J are TRBV10-3 and TRBJ2-2, with 7 bases aligning to TRBD2. The CDR3 loop spans 15 amino acids. The V and J ends lost 11 bases and 5 bases, in that order; junction bases with no gene match: 14. CDR1 and CDR2 (germline): ENHRY, SYGVKD.

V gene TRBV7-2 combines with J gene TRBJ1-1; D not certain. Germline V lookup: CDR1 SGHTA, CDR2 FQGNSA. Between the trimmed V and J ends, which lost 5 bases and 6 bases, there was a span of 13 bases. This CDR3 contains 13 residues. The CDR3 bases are TGTGCCAGCAGCACACGAATCCCCTCTGAAGCTTTCTTT. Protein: CASSTRIPSEAFF.

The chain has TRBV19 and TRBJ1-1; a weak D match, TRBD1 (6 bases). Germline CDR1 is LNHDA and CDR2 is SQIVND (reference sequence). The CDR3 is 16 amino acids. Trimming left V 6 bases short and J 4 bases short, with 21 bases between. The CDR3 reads CASRRQGKGTLTEAFF. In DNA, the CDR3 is TGTGCCAGTAGGCGCCAGGGGAAGGGGACACTCACTGAAGCTTTCTTT.

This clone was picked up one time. The CDR3, as DNA: TGTGCCAGCAGCTTGGGACAAGGGAACACCGGGGAGCTGTTTTTT. Amino acid sequence: CASSLGQGNTGELFF. V gene TRBV11-2 combines with J gene TRBJ2-2, with D possibly matching TRBD1 (6 bases). The germline V gene encodes CDR1 SGHAT and CDR2 FQNNGV. Trimming removed 3 bases from V and 1 base from J, with 9 bases in between. CDR3 length: 15 residues.

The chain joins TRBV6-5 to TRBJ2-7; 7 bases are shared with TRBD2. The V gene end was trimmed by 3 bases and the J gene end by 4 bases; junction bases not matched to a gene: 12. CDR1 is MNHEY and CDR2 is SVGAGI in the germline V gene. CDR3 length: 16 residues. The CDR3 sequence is CASSYSPYGGSYEQYF. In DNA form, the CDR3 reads TGTGCCAGCAGTTATTCCCCCTACGGCGGGAGTTACGAGCAGTACTTC.

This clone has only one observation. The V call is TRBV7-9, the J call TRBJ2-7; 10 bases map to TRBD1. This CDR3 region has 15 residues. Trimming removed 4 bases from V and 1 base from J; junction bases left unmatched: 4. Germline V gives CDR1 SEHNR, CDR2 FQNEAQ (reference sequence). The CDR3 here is CASSSGQGESYEQYF. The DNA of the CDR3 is TGTGCCAGCAGCTCCGGACAGGGGGAGTCCTACGAGCAGTACTTC.

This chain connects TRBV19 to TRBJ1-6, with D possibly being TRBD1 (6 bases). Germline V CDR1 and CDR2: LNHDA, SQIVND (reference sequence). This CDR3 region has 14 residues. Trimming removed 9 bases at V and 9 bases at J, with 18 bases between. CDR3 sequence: CASHGWQGSSPLHF. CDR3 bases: TGTGCCAGCCATGGGTGGCAGGGGTCTTCACCCCTCCACTTT.

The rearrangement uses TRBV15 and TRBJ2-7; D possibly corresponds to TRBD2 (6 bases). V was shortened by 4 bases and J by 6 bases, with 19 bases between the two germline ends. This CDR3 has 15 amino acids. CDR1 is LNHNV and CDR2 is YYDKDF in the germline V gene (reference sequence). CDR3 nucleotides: TGTGCCACCAGCATTGGGGGGACCCGGGGCCCCGAGCAGTACTTC. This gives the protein CATSIGGTRGPEQYF. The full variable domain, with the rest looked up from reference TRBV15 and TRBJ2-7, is DAMVIQNPRYQVTQFGKPVTLSCSQTLNHNVMYWYQQKSSQAPKLLFHYYDKDFNNEADTPDNFQSRRPNTSFCFLDIRSPGLGDTAMYLCATSIGGTRGPEQYFGPGTRLTVT.

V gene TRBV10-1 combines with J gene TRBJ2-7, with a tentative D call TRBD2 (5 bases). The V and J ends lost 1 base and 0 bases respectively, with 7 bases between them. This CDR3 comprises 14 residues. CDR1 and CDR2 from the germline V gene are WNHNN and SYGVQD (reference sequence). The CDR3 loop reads CASSEYGNSYEQYF. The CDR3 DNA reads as TGCGCCAGCAGTGAGTACGGGAACTCCTACGAGCAGTACTTC.

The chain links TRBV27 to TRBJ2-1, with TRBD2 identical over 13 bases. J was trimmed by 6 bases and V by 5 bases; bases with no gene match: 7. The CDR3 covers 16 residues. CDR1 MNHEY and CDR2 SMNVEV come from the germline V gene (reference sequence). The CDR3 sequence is CASSKLAGGLINEQFF. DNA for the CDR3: TGTGCCAGCAGTAAACTAGCGGGAGGGCTCATCAATGAGCAGTTCTTC.

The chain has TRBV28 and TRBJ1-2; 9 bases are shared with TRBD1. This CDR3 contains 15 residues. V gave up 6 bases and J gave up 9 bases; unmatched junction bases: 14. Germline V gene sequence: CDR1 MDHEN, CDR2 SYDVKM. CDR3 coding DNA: TGTGCCAGCAGCCAGGCCTCCGGGACAGGGTCGAGCTACACCTTC. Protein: CASSQASGTGSSYTF.

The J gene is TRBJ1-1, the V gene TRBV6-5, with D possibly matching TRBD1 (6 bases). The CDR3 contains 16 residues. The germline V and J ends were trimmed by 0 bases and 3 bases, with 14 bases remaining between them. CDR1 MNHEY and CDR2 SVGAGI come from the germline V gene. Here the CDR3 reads CASSYSNQGWDTEAFF. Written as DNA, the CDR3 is TGTGCCAGCAGTTACTCTAACCAGGGGTGGGACACTGAAGCTTTCTTT.

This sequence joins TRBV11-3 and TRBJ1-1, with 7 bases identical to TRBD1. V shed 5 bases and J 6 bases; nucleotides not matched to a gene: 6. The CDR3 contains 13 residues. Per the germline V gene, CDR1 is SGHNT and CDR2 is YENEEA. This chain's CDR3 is CASSRGQLAEAFF. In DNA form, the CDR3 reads TGTGCCAGCAGCCGGGGACAGCTCGCTGAAGCTTTCTTT.

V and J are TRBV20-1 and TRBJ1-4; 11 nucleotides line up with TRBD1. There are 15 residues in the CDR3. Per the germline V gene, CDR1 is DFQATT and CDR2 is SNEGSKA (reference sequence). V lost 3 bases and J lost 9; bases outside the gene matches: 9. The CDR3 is CSASTGTGGNKKLFF. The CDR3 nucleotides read TGCAGTGCTAGTACCGGGACAGGGGGGAATAAAAAACTGTTTTTT.

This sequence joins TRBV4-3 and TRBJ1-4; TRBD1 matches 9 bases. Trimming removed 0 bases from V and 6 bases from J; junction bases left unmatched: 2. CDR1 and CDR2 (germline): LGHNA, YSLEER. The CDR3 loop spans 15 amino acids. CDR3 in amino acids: CASSQDWDRDEKLFF. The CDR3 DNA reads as TGCGCCAGCAGCCAAGATTGGGACAGGGATGAAAAACTGTTTTTT.

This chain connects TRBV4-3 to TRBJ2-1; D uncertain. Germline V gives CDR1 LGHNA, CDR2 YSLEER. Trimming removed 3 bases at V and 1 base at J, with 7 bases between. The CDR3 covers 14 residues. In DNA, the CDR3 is TGCGCCAGCAGCCACAGCACGTCCTACAATGAGCAGTTCTTC. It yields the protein CASSHSTSYNEQFF.

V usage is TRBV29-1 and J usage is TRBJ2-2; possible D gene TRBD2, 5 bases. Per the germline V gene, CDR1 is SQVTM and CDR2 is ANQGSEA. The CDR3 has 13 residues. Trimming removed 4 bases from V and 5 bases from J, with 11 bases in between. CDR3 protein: CSVVVGGTGELFF. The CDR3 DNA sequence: TGCAGCGTTGTGGTAGGAGGAACCGGGGAGCTGTTTTTT.

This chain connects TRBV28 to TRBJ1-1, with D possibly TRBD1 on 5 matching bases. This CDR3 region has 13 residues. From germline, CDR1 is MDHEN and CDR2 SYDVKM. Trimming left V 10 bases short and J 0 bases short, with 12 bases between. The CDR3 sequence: CATATEMNTEAFF. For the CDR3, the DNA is TGTGCCACCGCGACAGAAATGAACACTGAAGCTTTCTTT. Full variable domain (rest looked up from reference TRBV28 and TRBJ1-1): DVKVTQSSRYLVKRTGEKVFLECVQDMDHENMFWYRQDPGLGLRLIYFSYDVKMKEKGDIPEGYSVSREKKERFSLILESASTNQTSMYLCATATEMNTEAFFGQGTRLTVV.

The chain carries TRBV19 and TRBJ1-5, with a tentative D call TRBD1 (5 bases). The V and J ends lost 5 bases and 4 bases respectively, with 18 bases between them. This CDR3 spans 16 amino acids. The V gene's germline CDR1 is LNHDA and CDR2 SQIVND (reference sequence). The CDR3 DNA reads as TGTGCCAGTAGTTTCCTTCCAGGGAGGACTAATCAGCCCCAGCATTTT. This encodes CASSFLPGRTNQPQHF.

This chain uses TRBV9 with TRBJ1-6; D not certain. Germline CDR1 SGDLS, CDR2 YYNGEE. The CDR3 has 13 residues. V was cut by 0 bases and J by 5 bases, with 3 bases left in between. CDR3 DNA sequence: TGTGCCAGCAGCGTAGCTGATAATTCACCCCTCCACTTT. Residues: CASSVADNSPLHF. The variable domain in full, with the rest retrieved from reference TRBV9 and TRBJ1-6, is DSGVTQTPKHLITATGQRVTLRCSPRSGDLSVYWYQQSLDQGLQFLIQYYNGEERAKGNILERFSAQQFPDLHSELNLSSLELGDSALYFCASSVADNSPLHFGNGTRLTVT.

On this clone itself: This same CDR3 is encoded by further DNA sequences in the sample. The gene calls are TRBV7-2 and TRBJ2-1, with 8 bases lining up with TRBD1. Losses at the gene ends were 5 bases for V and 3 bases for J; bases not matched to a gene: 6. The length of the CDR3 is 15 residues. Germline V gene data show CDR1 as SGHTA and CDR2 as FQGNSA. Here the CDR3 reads CASSLDRGSYNEQFF. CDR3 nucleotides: TGTGCCAGCAGCCTTGACAGGGGAAGCTACAATGAGCAGTTCTTC.

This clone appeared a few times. This chain's CDR3 is CASSPTGQGLGGYTF. For the CDR3, the DNA is TGTGCCAGCTCACCAACGGGACAGGGGCTCGGGGGCTACACCTTC. The chain links TRBV18 to TRBJ1-2; 10 bases agree with TRBD1. CDR3 length equals 15 residues. After removal of 2 bases from V and 8 bases from J, the junction contained 8 bases not matched to a gene. Germline lookup yields CDR1 KGHSH and CDR2 LQKENI. Full variable domain (rest looked up from reference TRBV18 and TRBJ1-2): NAGVMQNPRHLVRRRGQEARLRCSPMKGHSHVYWYRQLPEEGLKFMVYLQKENIIDESGMPKERFSAEFPKEGPSILRIQQVVRGDSAAYFCASSPTGQGLGGYTFGSGTRLTVV.

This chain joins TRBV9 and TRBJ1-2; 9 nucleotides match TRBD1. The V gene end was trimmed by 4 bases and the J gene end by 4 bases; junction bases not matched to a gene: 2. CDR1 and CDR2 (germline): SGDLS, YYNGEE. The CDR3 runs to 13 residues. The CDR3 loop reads CASSTGQGYGYTF. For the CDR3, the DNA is TGTGCCAGCAGCACGGGACAGGGCTATGGCTACACCTTC.